These 20 T cell receptor beta chains share one sample of origin, sequenced in a study of blood T cell repertoires in COVID-19. Here immunoSEQ multiplex PCR was the method, and the copy in TCRdb shows in-frame clones only, minus some. The sample yields around 270,000 clones, roughly 90% seen once. The source material was peripheral blood. The receptors were sampled from a young man with active or convalescent COVID-19.

The V and J genes are TRBV10-2 and TRBJ2-1, with TRBD2 as a possible D gene (6 bases). V was trimmed by 0 bases and J by 10 bases, leaving 13 bases between them. Looked up from germline, CDR1 is WSHSY and CDR2 is SAAADI. The CDR3 runs 14 residues. The CDR3 here is CASSESLGGAEQFF. In DNA form, the CDR3 reads TGCGCCAGCAGTGAGTCGCTCGGCGGGGCCGAGCAGTTCTTC.

The V call is TRBV7-6, the J call TRBJ1-6, with D possibly matching TRBD1 (5 bases). The V end was cut by 2 bases, the J end by 8 bases, with 13 bases between. Germline V CDR1 and CDR2: SGHVS, FNYEAQ. The CDR3 length is 15 residues. This CDR3 is CASSLLVSGDSPLHF. CDR3 bases: TGTGCCAGCAGCTTACTCGTCTCGGGGGATTCACCCCTCCACTTT.

J is TRBJ1-1 and V is TRBV18; no clear D gene. CDR1 is KGHSH and CDR2 is LQKENI in the germline V gene. The CDR3 has 15 amino acids. Trimming took 0 bases from V and 1 from J, leaving 9 bases between them. CDR3 loop: CASSPPTRGNTEAFF. CDR3 nucleotide sequence: TGTGCCAGCTCACCACCGACGCGGGGGAACACTGAAGCTTTCTTT.

Only one count was recorded for this clone. This chain joins TRBV9 and TRBJ1-2; TRBD1 might be the D (5 bases). The CDR3 runs to 13 residues. Trimming took 4 bases from V and 4 from J, leaving 11 bases between them. Germline lookup yields CDR1 SGDLS and CDR2 YYNGEE. The CDR3: CASSTTDFYGYTF. DNA of the CDR3: TGTGCCAGCAGCACGACAGATTTCTATGGCTACACCTTC. The entire variable domain, with the rest obtained from reference TRBV9 and TRBJ1-2, is as follows: DSGVTQTPKHLITATGQRVTLRCSPRSGDLSVYWYQQSLDQGLQFLIQYYNGEERAKGNILERFSAQQFPDLHSELNLSSLELGDSALYFCASSTTDFYGYTFGSGTRLTVV.

This clone was counted once. The chain links TRBV2 to TRBJ1-2, with D unclear. V dropped 8 bases and J dropped 10 bases, with 17 bases sitting between them. Germline V gives CDR1 SNHLY, CDR2 FYNNEI. CDR3 length equals 12 residues. The CDR3, as DNA: TGTGCCAGCCGTATTGTGTTTGAGGACTACACCTTC. This sequence encodes CASRIVFEDYTF.

DNA of the CDR3: TGTGCCAGCAGTTACTCGGACAGGGCCTATGGCTACACCTTC. This encodes CASSYSDRAYGYTF. This chain uses TRBV6-5 with TRBJ1-2; TRBD1 matches at 8 bases. V gave up 0 bases and J gave up 4 bases; unmatched junction bases: 1. The CDR3 spans 14 residues. The germline gives CDR1 MNHEY, CDR2 SVGAGI.

The chain joins TRBV19 to TRBJ2-3; D gene uncertain. Germline loops: CDR1 LNHDA, CDR2 SQIVND (reference sequence). The V end was cut by 4 bases, the J end by 5 bases, with 7 bases between. CDR3 length: 12 amino acids. Written as DNA, the CDR3 is TGTGCCAGTAGTACAACGGGAGATACGCAGTATTTT. Protein sequence: CASSTTGDTQYF.

This CDR3 is CASSLGVNEKLFF. CDR3 nucleotides: TGTGCCAGCAGCTTGGGAGTCAATGAAAAACTGTTTTTT. The chain links TRBV5-6 to TRBJ1-4; D not resolved. The CDR3 spans 13 residues. Germline V gene sequence: CDR1 SGHDT, CDR2 YYEEEE. V was pared by 0 bases and J by 5 bases, with 5 bases between.

The chain combines TRBV10-2 with TRBJ2-2; 10 nucleotides agree with TRBD2. CDR1 is WSHSY and CDR2 is SAAADI in the germline V gene. The CDR3 is 15 amino acids. V trimming: 7 bases; J trimming: 5 bases; junction bases outside the gene matches: 7. The CDR3, as DNA: TGCGCCAGCACCAATCTAGCGGGGGTAACCGGGGAGCTGTTTTTT. Its protein is CASTNLAGVTGELFF.

The chain combines TRBV4-2 with TRBJ2-7; TRBD1 aligns across 11 bases. Losses at the gene ends were 4 bases for V and 10 bases for J; bases not matched to a gene: 9. There are 14 residues in the CDR3. Germline-derived CDR1 and CDR2 are LGHNA and YNFKEQ. The CDR3 sequence: CASSLGQGGIYQYF. The CDR3 DNA reads as TGTGCCAGCAGCCTGGGACAGGGGGGCATATATCAGTACTTC.

The rearrangement links TRBV4-1 to TRBJ2-1; no definite D call. This CDR3 is 14 amino acids long. CDR1 and CDR2 (germline): MGHRA, YSYEKL. Between the trimmed V and J ends, which lost 6 bases and 0 bases, there was a span of 9 bases. The CDR3, as DNA: TGCGCCAGCAGAGATCAGGTCTCCTACAATGAGCAGTTCTTC. It is translated as CASRDQVSYNEQFF.

The V gene is TRBV7-2, the J gene TRBJ2-2, with 11 bases aligning to TRBD1. Trimming took 3 bases from V and 7 from J; bases not matched to a gene: 7. CDR1 is SGHTA and CDR2 is FQGNSA in the germline V gene. This CDR3 is built from 16 residues. CDR3 bases: TGTGCCAGCAGCTTCACCGGGACAGGGGGATTCGGGGAGCTGTTTTTT. Protein: CASSFTGTGGFGELFF. Looking up the rest from reference TRBV7-2 and TRBJ2-2 gives the full variable domain: GAGVSQSPSNKVTEKGKDVELRCDPISGHTALYWYRQSLGQGLEFLIYFQGNSAPDKSGLPSDRFSAERTGGSVSTLTIQRTQQEDSAVYLCASSFTGTGGFGELFFGEGSRLTVL.

V and J are TRBV2 and TRBJ1-5; D call uncertain. Germline V CDR1 and CDR2: SNHLY, FYNNEI. V was pared by 7 bases and J by 1 base, with 8 bases between. The CDR3 is made up of 13 amino acids. The CDR3 nucleotides are TGTGCCAGCAAACTTTCAAGCAATCAGCCCCAGCATTTT. Translation gives CASKLSSNQPQHF.

Details on this clone: Germline is not matched at one junction end, which may reflect a read error. The chain couples TRBV7-2 to TRBJ2-7; 7 positions agree with TRBD2. The CDR3 has 12 amino acids. Germline V gene lookup returns CDR1 SGHTA and CDR2 FQGNSA. The CDR3 DNA reads as TGTGCCAGCAGCCCGAAAGCGGGGTGGGAAGGATTC. As protein: CASSPKAGWEGF.

The J gene is TRBJ1-6, the V gene TRBV6-4; 9 positions match TRBD1. With V trimmed by 6 bases and J by 7 bases, 10 bases remained unmatched. The CDR3 consists of 16 residues. Germline CDR1 is MRHNA and CDR2 is SNTAGT. The CDR3 DNA reads TGTGCCAGCAGGATCCGCGAGGGACAGGGAAATTCACCCCTCCACTTT. Its translation is CASRIREGQGNSPLHF.

This clone was seen a handful of times. V usage is TRBV6-2 or TRBV6-3 and J usage is TRBJ1-6; 12 nucleotides agree with TRBD1. The CDR3 has 19 residues. Germline loops: CDR1 MNHEY, CDR2 SVGEGT. Trimming at V came to 0 bases and at J to 5 bases, leaving 8 bases not matched to a gene. This chain's CDR3 is CASSYSFVGQGANNSPLHF. In DNA form, the CDR3 reads TGTGCCAGCAGTTACTCGTTTGTGGGACAGGGGGCGAATAATTCACCCCTCCACTTT.

The chain joins TRBV3-1 (or the pseudogene TRBV3-2) to TRBJ2-5; weak D call: TRBD1 (6 bases). The CDR3 loop spans 12 amino acids. Germline CDR1 LGHDT, CDR2 YNNKEL (reference sequence). Trimming pared 6 bases from V and 9 bases from J, leaving 14 bases between. CDR3 residues: CASRETGWPQYF. The CDR3 DNA reads as TGTGCCAGCAGGGAAACAGGGTGGCCCCAGTACTTC.

The V call is TRBV1, the J call TRBJ1-5; TRBD1 reflects the table's D call only, with no check against the DNA. TRBV1 is an annotated pseudogene. The CDR3 consists of 16 residues. CDR3 in amino acids: CTSSRTGGAGNQPQHF. CDR3 nucleotides: TGCACCAGCAGCCGAACAGGGGGCGCGGGCAATCAGCCCCAGCATTTT.

V and J are TRBV2 and TRBJ2-4; tentatively, D is TRBD1 (6 bases). The germline gives CDR1 SNHLY, CDR2 FYNNEI. The germline V and J ends were trimmed by 7 bases and 2 bases, with 21 bases remaining between them. CDR3 length: 17 amino acids. CDR3 in amino acids: CASIFYGAGETKNIQYF. The CDR3 DNA follows: TGTGCCAGCATTTTCTATGGTGCAGGGGAGACCAAAAACATTCAGTACTTC.

V gene TRBV7-2 combines with J gene TRBJ2-5, with a possible D match to TRBD1 (6 bases). V was trimmed by 3 bases and J by 2 bases, leaving 10 bases between them. The CDR3 is 14 amino acids. Looked up from germline, CDR1 is SGHTA and CDR2 is FQGNSA. CDR3 loop: CASSFRGLQETQYF. The CDR3 DNA sequence: TGTGCCAGCAGCTTCAGGGGTTTACAAGAGACCCAGTACTTC.